This is a list of T cell receptor beta chains from one sample in a study of beta chain features in type 1 diabetes. The protocol was immunoSEQ multiplex PCR, while the TCRdb copy is restricted to in-frame clones and leaves out a portion. Of some 180,000 clones in the sample, around 13% were seen once. The source material was central memory CD4+ T cells from blood. These receptors all come from a woman younger than 35 in good health. Each CDR3 is given without its conserved first and last residue. The size field is filled for only some rows; it gives once, few, many or a size class.

v_call clone_size cdr3_aa
TRBV18 few ASSPAGKANYGYT
TRBV7-8 - ASNPTGGSGANVLT
TRBV28 - ASSTGIQETQY
TRBV14 - ASTAGWGEQY
TRBV6-5 few ASKLANHAYNEQF
TRBV4-3 few ASSPRRGVDTQY
TRBV30 few ACHLQGVGTDTQY
TRBV6-5 - ASSYSIEGPGYT
TRBV9 - ASSVRTKGIDTQY
TRBV7-3 - ASSPSSSGANVLT
TRBV5-4 - ASSGRTGSGSETQY
TRBV2 - ASIRTGGTYEQY
TRBV2 - ASSLQGAGDYGYT
TRBV11-2 - ASTKAGGPGI
TRBV18 - ASSPQAARGSGNTIY
TRBV7-2 - ASSLVGRQETQY